The present TCR beta chain was sequenced within a study of Ad26.COV2.S vaccination and SARS-CoV-2 variants. Measured with immunoSEQ multiplex PCR; TCRdb has only the in-frame clones, and not every one. This sample has about 350,000 clones, with around 90% found just once. In the case of this clone: Its target is not known.

Findings and caveats of the study: Participants given vaccine showed non-spike TCR breadth similar to that of placebo recipients. Spike-specific CD8+ and CD4+ T cell responses reportedly showed substantial breadth after vaccination.

Germline CDR1 and CDR2: SGDLS and YYNGEE. This CDR3 has 16 amino acids. The germline V and J ends were trimmed by 2 bases and 2 bases, with 11 bases remaining between them. This rearrangement joins TRBV9 to TRBJ2-6; TRBD2 is a possible D gene (5 bases). The specimen comprised peripheral blood, sampled after recovery from COVID-19. The source is a human donor who had recovered from COVID-19. The CDR3 here is CASSVGSLTGANVLTF. The DNA for the CDR3 is TGTGCCAGCAGCGTGGGGAGTCTCACTGGGGCCAACGTCCTGACTTTC. Together with reference TRBV9 and TRBJ2-6, the CDR3 gives the full variable domain: DSGVTQTPKHLITATGQRVTLRCSPRSGDLSVYWYQQSLDQGLQFLIQYYNGEERAKGNILERFSAQQFPDLHSELNLSSLELGDSALYFCASSVGSLTGANVLTFGAGSRLTVL.